Each of the 13 T cell receptor beta chains below was sequenced from the same sample in a study of regulatory T cells in long-lasting Graves disease. Arm-PCR of CDR3 regions with iRepertoire HTBI primers generated TCR beta libraries. MiXCR, applied by TCRdb to the multiplex PCR reads, yields one record per CDR3 protein. Among 400,000 to 500,000 distinct CDR3 sequences, over 12% were seen once, and the ten largest hold about 7.8%. Time point given: newly diagnosed GD, antithyroid drugs for less than 3 months. There was RNA extracted from PBMCs, and the TCR library was made from it. In addition, the sample was reused for a study of T cells in Graves' hyperthyroidism and ophthalmopathy.

Sequencing used peripheral blood mononuclear cells (PBMCs), obtained at new diagnosis, from a patient treated with antithyroid drugs. Source of these receptors: a woman in her thirties or forties with Graves disease.

This clonotype was found many times. The chain couples TRBV25-1 to TRBJ1-4; 8 nucleotides agree with TRBD1. The CDR3 is 17 amino acids. Germline CDR1 reads MGHDK; CDR2 reads SYGVNS. V gave up 0 bases and J gave up 4 bases; unmatched junction bases: 7. CDR3 in amino acids: CASSEYGRGRGNEKLFF. The CDR3 DNA reads TGTGCCAGCAGTGAATATGGCAGGGGGCGCGGTAATGAAAAACTGTTTTTT.

This clonotype was observed many times. The gene calls are TRBV12-3 or TRBV12-4 and TRBJ2-1; 7 bases fit TRBD2. The CDR3 has 14 amino acids. J lost 8 bases, V lost 7 bases, and 11 bases had no gene match. CDR3 nucleotide sequence: TGTGCCAGCAATATGGCGGGAGCCGTCGATGAGCAGTTCTTC. Translating gives CASNMAGAVDEQFF.

Comments on this clonotype: A much larger clone lies one base from this, so it may be a read error. This rearrangement joins TRBV18 to TRBJ2-1; 9 nucleotides agree with TRBD1. The junction had 7 bases not matched to a gene; V was cut back by 1 base and J by 6 bases. CDR1 is KGHSH and CDR2 is LQKENI in the germline V gene. This CDR3 comprises 16 residues. DNA of the CDR3: TGTGCCAGCTCACCACGGAACAGGGGGCTCAGCAATGAGCAGTTCTTC. Its translation is CASSPRNRGLSNEQFF.

As regards this clonotype: A read error may account for a junction end that differs from germline. The CDR3 region is CASSEMTQSISENLFF. Here the CDR3 DNA reads TGTGCCAGCAGCGAAATGACCCAGTCCATCAGTGAAAATCTGTTTTTT. The chain recombines TRBV5-6 with TRBJ1-4; D call uncertain. The CDR3 loop spans 16 amino acids. Germline CDR1 SGHDT, CDR2 YYEEEE.

On this clonotype itself: A much larger clone is a single base away; this may be a read error. The chain links TRBV30 to TRBJ1-2; TRBD1 matches 7 bases. The CDR3 length is 12 residues. Germline V CDR1 and CDR2: GTSNPN, SVGIG (reference sequence). The CDR3 sequence: CVWSTTGDGYTF. The CDR3 bases are TGTGTCTGGAGTACTACAGGGGATGGCTACACCTTC.

This clonotype was found a few times. The genes are TRBV9 and TRBJ2-1, with 10 bases identical to TRBD2. The CDR3 extends over 14 amino acids. Trimming cost V 1 base and J 8 bases; bases outside gene matches: 3. The germline V gene has CDR1 SGDLS and CDR2 YYNGEE. CDR3 DNA: TGTGCCAGCAGCGTAAGCGGGAGGGCCTATGAGCAGTTCTTC. Translation gives CASSVSGRAYEQFF. Full variable domain (rest looked up from reference TRBV9 and TRBJ2-1): DSGVTQTPKHLITATGQRVTLRCSPRSGDLSVYWYQQSLDQGLQFLIQYYNGEERAKGNILERFSAQQFPDLHSELNLSSLELGDSALYFCASSVSGRAYEQFFGPGTRLTVL.

This clonotype was counted at least ten times. The V and J genes are TRBV11-3 and TRBJ2-1, with D perhaps assigned TRBD1 or TRBD2 (6 bases each). V was trimmed by 6 bases and J by 0 bases, leaving 30 bases between them. Per the germline V gene, CDR1 is SGHNT and CDR2 is YENEEA. This CDR3 is 21 amino acids long. The CDR3 nucleotides read TGTGCCAGCAGTTACCCCTCGGAGGGCTTCCGTGAGGGGGGCTCCTACAATGAGCAGTTCTTC. Protein sequence: CASSYPSEGFREGGSYNEQFF.

This clonotype came up once. An end of the junction does not agree with germline; a read error may underlie this. V gene TRBV13 combines with J gene TRBJ2-7, with 9 bases matching TRBD2. From germline, CDR1 is PRHDT and CDR2 FYEKMQ (reference sequence). CDR3 length: 16 amino acids. In DNA form, the CDR3 reads TGCGCCAGCAGCCAATCCGAGGCGGGAGGGCCCTACGAGCAGTACTTC. Residues: CASSQSEAGGPYEQYF. The complete variable domain, with remaining parts taken from reference TRBV13 and TRBJ2-7, reads AAGVIQSPRHLIKEKRETATLKCYPIPRHDTVYWYQQGPGQDPQFLISFYEKMQSDKGSIPDRFSAQQFSDYHSELNMSSLELGDSALYFCASSQSEAGGPYEQYFGPGTRLTVT.

With regard to this clonotype: A much larger clone differs by one base, so this may be a read error. This chain connects TRBV28 to TRBJ1-4; 7 bases align to TRBD1. This CDR3 comprises 14 residues. Germline values: CDR1 MDHEN, CDR2 SYDVKM. CDR3 amino acids: CDSRTGTVGEKLFF. CDR3 in DNA: TGTGACAGCAGAACCGGGACAGTCGGGGAAAAACTGTTTTTT.

This clonotype was observed many times. This chain connects TRBV11-3 to TRBJ1-1, with 9 bases matching TRBD1. CDR1 and CDR2 from the germline V gene are SGHNT and YENEEA. The CDR3 runs to 14 residues. The J segment lost 6 bases and the V segment lost 6 bases, leaving 8 bases of the junction unmatched. The CDR3 region is CASRGRDRVSEAFF. In DNA form, the CDR3 reads TGTGCCAGCAGAGGCCGGGACAGGGTTTCTGAAGCTTTCTTT.

V and J are TRBV11-3 and TRBJ2-3, with unresolved D. Germline V gene lookup returns CDR1 SGHNT and CDR2 YENEEA. Trimming pared 3 bases from V and 0 bases from J, leaving 13 bases between. The CDR3 has 16 amino acids. The CDR3, as DNA: TGTGCCAGCAGCTTGATGCAGCAGCCTAGCACAGATACGCAGTATTTT. Its translation: CASSLMQQPSTDTQYF.

The chain employs TRBV10-3 and TRBJ1-2; D call uncertain. V was cut by 10 bases and J by 0 bases, with 18 bases left in between. Germline-derived CDR1 and CDR2 are ENHRY and SYGVKD. The length of the CDR3 is 15 residues. CDR3 protein: CATSLLDGPNYGYTF. The CDR3 DNA sequence: TGTGCCACAAGCTTACTGGACGGACCTAACTATGGCTACACCTTC.

V usage is TRBV24-1 and J usage is TRBJ1-2, with unresolved D. The CDR3 consists of 11 residues. Germline V gene sequence: CDR1 KGHDR, CDR2 SFDVKD. V lost 2 bases and J 6 bases, leaving 3 bases between the germline ends. CDR3 protein: CATSDSDGYTF. CDR3 bases: TGTGCCACCAGTGATTCCGATGGCTACACCTTC.